This TCR beta chain was retrieved from a study of control samples from healthy donors and cancer patients. Sequenced by immunoSEQ multiplex PCR; TCRdb stores in-frame clones only, minus some. This sample has roughly 140,000 clones, with approximately 88% found just once. The TCR originated in a man younger than 45 in good health. Sequencing was performed on blood.

The CDR3 is CASSYSIETGLSYEQYF. The CDR3 DNA is TGTGCCAGCAGTTACTCGATAGAGACAGGGCTATCCTACGAGCAGTACTTC. The chain recombines TRBV6-2 or TRBV6-3 with TRBJ2-7; 7 positions match TRBD1. Germline loops: CDR1 MNHEY, CDR2 SVGEGT. The V and J ends lost 0 bases and 1 base, in that order; junction bases with no gene match: 9. The CDR3 spans 17 residues.